There are a few counts of the clone carrying this T cell receptor (beta chain). The antigen is unknown. The data were taken from a study of T cells in Graves' hyperthyroidism and ophthalmopathy. Study-level background: Peripheral blood was taken when the disease was first diagnosed, before any treatment began. Study conclusions and caveats: A 13 V-J model separated ophthalmopathy from stable hyperthyroidism. Most expanded thyroid clonotypes above 0.001 also appeared in blood.

RNA transcripts served as the template for amplifying TCR beta CDR3 regions. Researchers ran a first-round RT-PCR on the TCR CDR3 using the HTBI primer set. TCRdb re-called the multiplex PCR reads through MiXCR, storing one row per CDR3 protein. The repertoire holds hundreds of thousands of distinct CDR3 sequences, with less than 25% as singletons. The CDR3 extends over 15 amino acids. The V gene's germline CDR1 is SGHTA and CDR2 FQGNSA. V lost 4 bases to trimming and J lost 0 bases, with 10 bases between them. Using around 10 ml of fresh peripheral blood, PBMCs were prepared. This sequence originates from a woman in her sixties or seventies with Graves' ophthalmopathy. Sequencing input: blood. The chain joins TRBV7-2 to TRBJ2-1; D gene uncertain. The CDR3 region has the DNA TGTGCCAGCAGCTACCGGACGAGCTCCTACAATGAGCAGTTCTTC. This sequence encodes CASSYRTSSYNEQFF.